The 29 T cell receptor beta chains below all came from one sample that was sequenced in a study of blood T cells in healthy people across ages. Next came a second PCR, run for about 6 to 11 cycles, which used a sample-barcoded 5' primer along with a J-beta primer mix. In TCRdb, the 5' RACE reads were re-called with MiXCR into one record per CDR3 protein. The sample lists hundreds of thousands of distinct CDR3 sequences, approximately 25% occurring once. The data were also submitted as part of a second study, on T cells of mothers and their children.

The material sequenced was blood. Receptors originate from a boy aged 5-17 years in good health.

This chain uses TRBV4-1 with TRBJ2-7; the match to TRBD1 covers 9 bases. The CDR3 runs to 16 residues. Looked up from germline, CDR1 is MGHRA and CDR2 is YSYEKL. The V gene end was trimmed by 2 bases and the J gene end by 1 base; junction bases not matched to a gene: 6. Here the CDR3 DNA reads TGCGCCAGCAGCCAACAACCGGGACAGGGTTCCTACGAGCAGTACTTC. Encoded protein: CASSQQPGQGSYEQYF.

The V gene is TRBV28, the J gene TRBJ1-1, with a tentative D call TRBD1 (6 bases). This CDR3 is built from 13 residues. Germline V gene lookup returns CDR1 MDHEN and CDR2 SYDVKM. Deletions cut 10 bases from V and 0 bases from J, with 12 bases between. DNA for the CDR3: TGTGCCATTAAGGGGGGCATGAACACTGAAGCTTTCTTT. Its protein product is CAIKGGMNTEAFF.

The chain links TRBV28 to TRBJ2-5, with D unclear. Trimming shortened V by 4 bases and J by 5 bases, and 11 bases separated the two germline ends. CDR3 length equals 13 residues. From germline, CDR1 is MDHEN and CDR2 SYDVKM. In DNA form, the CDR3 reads TGTGCCAGCAGTTGGGGATCCAGGGAGACCCAGTACTTC. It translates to CASSWGSRETQYF.

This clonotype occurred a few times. The DNA of the CDR3 is TGTGCCAGCAGCACCCGGGACAGAGGAGATAGCACAGATACGCAGTATTTT. Protein product: CASSTRDRGDSTDTQYF. The genes are TRBV9 and TRBJ2-3, with 7 bases fitting TRBD1. The V gene end was trimmed by 4 bases and the J gene end by 0 bases; junction bases not matched to a gene: 11. The CDR3 spans 17 residues. The germline V gene has CDR1 SGDLS and CDR2 YYNGEE.

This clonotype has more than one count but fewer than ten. CDR3 bases: TGCAGTGCCCAAGTTAGGACAGGGCTCAACGAGCAGTACTTC. This gives the protein CSAQVRTGLNEQYF. The chain couples TRBV20-1 to TRBJ2-7, with 8 bases aligning to TRBD1. V shed 6 bases, J shed 5 bases, and the junction held 12 bases outside the gene matches. The CDR3 sequence is 14 residues long. Looked up from germline, CDR1 is DFQATT and CDR2 is SNEGSKA (reference sequence).

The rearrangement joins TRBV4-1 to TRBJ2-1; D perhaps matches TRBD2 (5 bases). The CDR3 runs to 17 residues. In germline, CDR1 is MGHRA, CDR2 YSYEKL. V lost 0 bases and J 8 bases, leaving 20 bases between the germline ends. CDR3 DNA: TGCGCCAGCAGCCAAGACGGTGGAGGTAGAGGGTCCCATGAGCAGTTCTTC. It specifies CASSQDGGGRGSHEQFF.

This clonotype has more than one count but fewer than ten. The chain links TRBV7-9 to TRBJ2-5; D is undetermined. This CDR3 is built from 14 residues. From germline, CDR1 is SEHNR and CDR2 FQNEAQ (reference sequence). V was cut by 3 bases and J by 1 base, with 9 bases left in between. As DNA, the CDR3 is TGTGCCAGCAGCTTCCCAGACTTCCAAGAGACCCAGTACTTC. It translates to CASSFPDFQETQYF.

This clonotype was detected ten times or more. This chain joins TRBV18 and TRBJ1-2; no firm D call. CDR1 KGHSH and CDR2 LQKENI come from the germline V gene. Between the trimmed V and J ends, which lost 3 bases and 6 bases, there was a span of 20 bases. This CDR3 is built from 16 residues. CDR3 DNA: TGTGCCAGCTCACCCGATTTGACCGCTCCCGGAAATGGCTACACCTTC. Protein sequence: CASSPDLTAPGNGYTF. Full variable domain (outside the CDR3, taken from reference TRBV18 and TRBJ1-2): NAGVMQNPRHLVRRRGQEARLRCSPMKGHSHVYWYRQLPEEGLKFMVYLQKENIIDESGMPKERFSAEFPKEGPSILRIQQVVRGDSAAYFCASSPDLTAPGNGYTFGSGTRLTVV.

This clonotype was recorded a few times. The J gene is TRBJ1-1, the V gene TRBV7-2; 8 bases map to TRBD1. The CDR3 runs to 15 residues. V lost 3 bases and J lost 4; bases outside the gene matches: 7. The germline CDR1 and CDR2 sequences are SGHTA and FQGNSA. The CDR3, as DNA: TGTGCCAGCAGCTTGCCAACAGGGGGTGTCACTGAAGCTTTCTTT. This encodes CASSLPTGGVTEAFF.

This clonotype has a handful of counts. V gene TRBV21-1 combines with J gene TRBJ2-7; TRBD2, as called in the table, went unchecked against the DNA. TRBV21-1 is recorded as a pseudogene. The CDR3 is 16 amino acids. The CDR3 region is CASSTLSRDSPYEQYF. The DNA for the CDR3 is TGTGCCAGCAGCACGCTCTCCCGGGACTCGCCGTACGAGCAGTACTTC.

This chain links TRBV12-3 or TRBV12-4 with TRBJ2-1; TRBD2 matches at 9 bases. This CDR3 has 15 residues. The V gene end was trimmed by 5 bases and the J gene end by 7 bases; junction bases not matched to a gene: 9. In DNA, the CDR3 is TGTGCCAGCAGTCCGCCCGCGGGAGGGCCGAATGAGCAGTTCTTC. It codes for CASSPPAGGPNEQFF.

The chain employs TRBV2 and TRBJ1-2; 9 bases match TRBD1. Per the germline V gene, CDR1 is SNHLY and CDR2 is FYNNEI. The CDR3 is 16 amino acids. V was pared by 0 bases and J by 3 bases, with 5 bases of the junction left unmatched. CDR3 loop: CASSEAMGQGYYGYTF. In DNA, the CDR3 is TGTGCCAGCAGTGAAGCGATGGGACAGGGTTACTATGGCTACACCTTC.

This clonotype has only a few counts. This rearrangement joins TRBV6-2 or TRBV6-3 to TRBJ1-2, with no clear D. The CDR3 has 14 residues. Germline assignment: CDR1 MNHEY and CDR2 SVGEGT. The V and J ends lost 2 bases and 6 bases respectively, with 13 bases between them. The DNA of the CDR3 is TGTGCCAGCAGTTACGATCAGGTCGTAGATGGCTACACCTTC. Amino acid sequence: CASSYDQVVDGYTF.

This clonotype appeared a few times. CDR3 in amino acids: CASSQDPTGHEQYF. The CDR3 DNA reads as TGTGCCAGCAGCCAAGATCCGACGGGTCACGAGCAGTACTTC. The chain uses TRBV3-1 and TRBJ2-7; D is unresolved. V dropped 0 bases and J dropped 5 bases, with 11 bases sitting between them. The CDR3 consists of 14 residues. Germline assignment: CDR1 LGHDT and CDR2 YNNKEL (reference sequence).

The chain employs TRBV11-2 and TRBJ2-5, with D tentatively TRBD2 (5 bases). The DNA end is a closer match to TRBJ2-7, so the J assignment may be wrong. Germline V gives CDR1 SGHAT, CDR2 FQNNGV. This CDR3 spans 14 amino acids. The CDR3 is CASSLGTGIYEQYF. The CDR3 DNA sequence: TGTGCCAGCAGCTTAGGTACGGGGATCTACGAGCAGTACTTC.

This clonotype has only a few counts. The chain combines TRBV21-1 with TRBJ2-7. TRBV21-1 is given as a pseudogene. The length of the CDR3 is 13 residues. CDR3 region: CASSQPNAYEQYF. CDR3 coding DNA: TGTGCCAGCAGTCAACCCAATGCCTACGAGCAGTACTTC.

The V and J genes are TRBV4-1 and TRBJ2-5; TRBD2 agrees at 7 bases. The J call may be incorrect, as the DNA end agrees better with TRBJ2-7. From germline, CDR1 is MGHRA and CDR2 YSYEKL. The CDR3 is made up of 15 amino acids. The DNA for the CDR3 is TGCGCCAGCAGCCAAGGGGACTATAGCCCTTTCGAGCAGTACTTC. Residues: CASSQGDYSPFEQYF.

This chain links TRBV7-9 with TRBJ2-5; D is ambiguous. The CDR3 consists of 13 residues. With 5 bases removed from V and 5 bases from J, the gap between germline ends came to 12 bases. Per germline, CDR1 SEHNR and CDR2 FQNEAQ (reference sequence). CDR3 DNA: TGTGCCAGCAGCGAACTTCAAGGGGAGACCCAGTACTTC. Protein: CASSELQGETQYF.

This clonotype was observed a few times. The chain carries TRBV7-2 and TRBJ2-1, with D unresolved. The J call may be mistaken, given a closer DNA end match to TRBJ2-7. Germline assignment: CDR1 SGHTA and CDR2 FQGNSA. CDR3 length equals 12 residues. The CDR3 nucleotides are TGTGCCAGCAGCTTTCATTCCTACGAGCAGTACTTC. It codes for CASSFHSYEQYF.

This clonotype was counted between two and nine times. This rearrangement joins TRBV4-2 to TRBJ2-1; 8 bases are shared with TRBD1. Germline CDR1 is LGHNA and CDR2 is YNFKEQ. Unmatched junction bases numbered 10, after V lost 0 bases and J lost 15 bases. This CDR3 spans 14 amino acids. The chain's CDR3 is CASSQDRTGSRTFF. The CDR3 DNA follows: TGTGCCAGCAGCCAAGACCGGACAGGGTCCAGGACGTTCTTC.

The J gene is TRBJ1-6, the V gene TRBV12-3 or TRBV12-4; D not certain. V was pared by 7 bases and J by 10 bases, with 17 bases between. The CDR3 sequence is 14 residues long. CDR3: CASTPSSGESPLHF. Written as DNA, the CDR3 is TGTGCCAGCACCCCTTCGAGCGGGGAATCACCCCTCCACTTT.

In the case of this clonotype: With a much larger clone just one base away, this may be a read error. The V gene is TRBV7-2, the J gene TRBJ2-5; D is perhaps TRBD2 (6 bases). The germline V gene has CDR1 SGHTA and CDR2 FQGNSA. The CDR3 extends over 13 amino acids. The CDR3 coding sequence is TGTGCCAGCAGCGCCGGGAGCCAAGAGATCCAGTACTTC. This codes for CASSAGSQEIQYF.

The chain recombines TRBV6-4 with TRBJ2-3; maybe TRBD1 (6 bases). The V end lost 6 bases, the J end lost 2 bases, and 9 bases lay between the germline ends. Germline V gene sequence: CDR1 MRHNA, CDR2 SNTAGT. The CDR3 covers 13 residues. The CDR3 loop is CASRGDNTDTQYF. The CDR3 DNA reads TGTGCCAGCAGAGGGGACAACACAGATACGCAGTATTTT.

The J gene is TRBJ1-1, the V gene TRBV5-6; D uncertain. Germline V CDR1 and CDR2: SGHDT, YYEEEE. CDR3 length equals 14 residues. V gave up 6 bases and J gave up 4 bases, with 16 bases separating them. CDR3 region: CASTQVRLSTEAFF. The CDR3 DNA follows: TGTGCCAGCACCCAAGTACGTTTGAGCACTGAAGCTTTCTTT.

The CDR3 reads CATSRAGDLLYEQYF. The CDR3 DNA is TGTGCCACCAGCAGAGCAGGCGACCTCCTCTACGAGCAGTACTTC. This rearrangement joins TRBV15 to TRBJ2-7, with unresolved D. Trimming took off 1 base at V and 3 bases at J, with 13 bases between the two ends. The CDR3 spans 15 residues. The germline V gene has CDR1 LNHNV and CDR2 YYDKDF (reference sequence).

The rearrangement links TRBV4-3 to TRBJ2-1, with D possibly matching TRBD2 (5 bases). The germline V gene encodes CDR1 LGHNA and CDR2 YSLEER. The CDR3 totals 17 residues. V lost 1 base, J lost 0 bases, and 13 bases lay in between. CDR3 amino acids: CASSQGESRISYNEQFF. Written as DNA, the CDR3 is TGCGCCAGCAGCCAAGGGGAGAGCAGAATCTCCTACAATGAGCAGTTCTTC.

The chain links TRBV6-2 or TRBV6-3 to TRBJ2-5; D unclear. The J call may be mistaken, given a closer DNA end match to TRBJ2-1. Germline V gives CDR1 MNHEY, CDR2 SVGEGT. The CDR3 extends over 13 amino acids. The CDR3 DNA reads TGTGCCAGCAGTTCCGACGGTAACAATGAGCAGTTCTTC. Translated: CASSSDGNNEQFF.

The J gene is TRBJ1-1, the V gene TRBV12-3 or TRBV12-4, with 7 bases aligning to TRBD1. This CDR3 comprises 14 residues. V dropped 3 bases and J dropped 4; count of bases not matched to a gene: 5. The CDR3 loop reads CASSFRSGGTEAFF. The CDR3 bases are TGTGCCAGCAGTTTCCGTTCAGGGGGCACTGAAGCTTTCTTT.

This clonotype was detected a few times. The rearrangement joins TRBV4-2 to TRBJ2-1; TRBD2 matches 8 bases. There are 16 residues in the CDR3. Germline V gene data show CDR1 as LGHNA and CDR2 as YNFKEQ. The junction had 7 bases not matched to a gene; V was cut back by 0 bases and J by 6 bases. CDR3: CASSQDPRGGSNEQFF. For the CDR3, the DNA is TGTGCCAGCAGCCAAGATCCCCGGGGGGGGAGCAATGAGCAGTTCTTC.